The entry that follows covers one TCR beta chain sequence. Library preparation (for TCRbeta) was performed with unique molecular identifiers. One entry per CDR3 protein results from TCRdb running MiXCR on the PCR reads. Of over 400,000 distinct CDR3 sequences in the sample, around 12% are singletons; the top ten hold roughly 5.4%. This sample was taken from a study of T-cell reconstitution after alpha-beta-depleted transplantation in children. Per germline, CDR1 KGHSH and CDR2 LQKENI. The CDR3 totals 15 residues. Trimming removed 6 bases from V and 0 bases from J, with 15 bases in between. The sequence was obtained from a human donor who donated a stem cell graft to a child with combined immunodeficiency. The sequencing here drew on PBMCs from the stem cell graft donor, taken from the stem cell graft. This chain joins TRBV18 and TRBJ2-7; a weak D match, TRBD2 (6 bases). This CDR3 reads CASSYSGASSYEQYF. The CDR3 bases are TGTGCCAGCTCCTATAGCGGAGCCAGCTCCTACGAGCAGTACTTC.